The clone carrying this TCR beta chain was recorded at least ten times. Its antigen remains unknown. Researchers took RNA transcripts and amplified the TCR beta CDR3 regions from them. The HTBI set primed first-round TCR CDR3 RT-PCR. TCRdb re-called the multiplex PCR reads through MiXCR, storing one row per CDR3 protein. The data contain 450,000 to 650,000 distinct CDR3 sequences, around 20% of them singletons. The source of the sample is a study of T cells in Graves' hyperthyroidism and ophthalmopathy. Absent ophthalmopathy progression within 18 months defined stable Graves' hyperthyroidism. The hyperthyroidism patients had all been newly diagnosed, and their disease duration was under 2 months. Their ages ranged from 18 to 65 years. Germline values: CDR1 SGHVS, CDR2 FNYEAQ. Trimming pared 5 bases from V and 1 base from J, leaving 17 bases between. The CDR3 consists of 16 residues. Study outcomes and limitations: Most clonotypes that expanded in the thyroid above 0.001 also showed up in blood.

Source material: blood. The chain couples TRBV7-6 to TRBJ2-5; maybe TRBD1 (6 bases). This TCR was sampled from a man aged 18 to 30 with Graves' hyperthyroidism. CDR3 residues: CASSPRTAFGQETQYF. In DNA, the CDR3 is TGTGCCAGCAGCCCCAGGACAGCATTCGGCCAAGAGACCCAGTACTTC.